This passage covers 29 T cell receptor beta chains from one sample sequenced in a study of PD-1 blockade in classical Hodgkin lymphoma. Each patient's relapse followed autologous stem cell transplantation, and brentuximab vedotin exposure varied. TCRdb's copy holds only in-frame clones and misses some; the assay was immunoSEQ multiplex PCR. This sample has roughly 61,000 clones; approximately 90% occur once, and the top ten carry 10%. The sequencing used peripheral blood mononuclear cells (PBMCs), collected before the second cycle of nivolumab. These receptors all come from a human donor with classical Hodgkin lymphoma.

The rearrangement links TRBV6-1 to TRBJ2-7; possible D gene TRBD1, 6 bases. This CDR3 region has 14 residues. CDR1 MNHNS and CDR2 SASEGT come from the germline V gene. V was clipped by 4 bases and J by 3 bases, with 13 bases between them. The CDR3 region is CASSATGTGYEQYF. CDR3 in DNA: TGTGCCAGCAGTGCGACAGGAACAGGCTACGAGCAGTACTTC.

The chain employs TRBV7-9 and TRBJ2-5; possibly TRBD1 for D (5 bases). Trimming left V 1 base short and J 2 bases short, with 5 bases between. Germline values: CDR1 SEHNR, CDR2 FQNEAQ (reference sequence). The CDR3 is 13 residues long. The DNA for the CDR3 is TGTGCCAGCAGCTTAGGACAGCAAGAGACCCAGTACTTC. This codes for CASSLGQQETQYF.

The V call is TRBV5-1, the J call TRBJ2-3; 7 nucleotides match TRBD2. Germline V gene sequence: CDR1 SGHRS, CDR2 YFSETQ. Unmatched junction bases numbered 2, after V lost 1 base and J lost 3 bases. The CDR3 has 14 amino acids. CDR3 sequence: CASSLRLATDTQYF. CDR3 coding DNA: TGCGCCAGCAGCTTGCGACTAGCAACAGATACGCAGTATTTT.

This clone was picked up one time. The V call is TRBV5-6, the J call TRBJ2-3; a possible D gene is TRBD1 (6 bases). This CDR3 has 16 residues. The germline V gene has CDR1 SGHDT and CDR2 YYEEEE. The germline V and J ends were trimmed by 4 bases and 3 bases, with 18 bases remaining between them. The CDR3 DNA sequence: TGTGCCAGCAGCGGGGACACCAAAAGGAGGACAGATACGCAGTATTTT. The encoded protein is CASSGDTKRRTDTQYF. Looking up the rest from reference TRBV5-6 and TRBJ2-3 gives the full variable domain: DAGVTQSPTHLIKTRGQQVTLRCSPKSGHDTVSWYQQALGQGPQFIFQYYEEEERQRGNFPDRFSGHQFPNYSSELNVNALLLGDSALYLCASSGDTKRRTDTQYFGPGTRLTVL.

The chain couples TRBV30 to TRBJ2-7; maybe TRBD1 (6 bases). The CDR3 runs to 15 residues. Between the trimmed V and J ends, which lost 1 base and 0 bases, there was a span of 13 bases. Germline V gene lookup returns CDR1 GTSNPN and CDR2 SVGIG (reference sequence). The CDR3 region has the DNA TGTGCCTGGAGTGAGGGAGTCAGGGGCTCCTACGAGCAGTACTTC. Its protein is CAWSEGVRGSYEQYF.

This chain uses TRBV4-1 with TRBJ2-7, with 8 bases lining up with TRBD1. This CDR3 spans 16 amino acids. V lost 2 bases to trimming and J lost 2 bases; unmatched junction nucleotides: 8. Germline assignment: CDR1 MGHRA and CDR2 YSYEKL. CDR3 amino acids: CASSQSTGTGTYEQYF. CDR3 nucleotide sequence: TGCGCCAGCAGCCAATCTACCGGGACAGGTACCTACGAGCAGTACTTC.

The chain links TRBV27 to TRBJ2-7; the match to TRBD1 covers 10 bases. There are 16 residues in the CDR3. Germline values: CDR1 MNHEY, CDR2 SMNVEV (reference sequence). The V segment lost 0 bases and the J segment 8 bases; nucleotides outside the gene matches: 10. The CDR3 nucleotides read TGTGCCAGCAGTTTATCATTCGGGACAGGGGAAGTTAAGCAGTACTTC. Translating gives CASSLSFGTGEVKQYF.

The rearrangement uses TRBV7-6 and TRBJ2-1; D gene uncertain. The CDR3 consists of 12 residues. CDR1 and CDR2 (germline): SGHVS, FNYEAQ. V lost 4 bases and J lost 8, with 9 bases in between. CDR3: CASSWMGDEQFF. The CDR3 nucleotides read TGTGCCAGCAGCTGGATGGGTGATGAGCAGTTCTTC.

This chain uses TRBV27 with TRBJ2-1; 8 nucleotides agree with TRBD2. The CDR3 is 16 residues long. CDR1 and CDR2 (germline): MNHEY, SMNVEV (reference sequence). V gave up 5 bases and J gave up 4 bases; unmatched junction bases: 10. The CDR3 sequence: CASSAGTRGIYNEQFF. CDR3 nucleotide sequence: TGTGCCAGCAGTGCCGGGACTAGGGGGATTTACAATGAGCAGTTCTTC.

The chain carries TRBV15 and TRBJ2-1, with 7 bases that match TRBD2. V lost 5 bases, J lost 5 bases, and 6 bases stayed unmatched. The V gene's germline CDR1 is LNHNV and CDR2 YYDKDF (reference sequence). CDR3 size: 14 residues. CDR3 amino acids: CATSEAGNNNEQFF. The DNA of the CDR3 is TGTGCCACCAGCGAAGCGGGGAACAACAATGAGCAGTTCTTC.

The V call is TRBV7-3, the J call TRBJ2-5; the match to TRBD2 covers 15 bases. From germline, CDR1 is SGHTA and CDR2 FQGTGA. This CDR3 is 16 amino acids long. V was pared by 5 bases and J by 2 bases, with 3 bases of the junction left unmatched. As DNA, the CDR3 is TGTGCCAGCAGCCCCGGGACTAGCGGGGGGCAAGAGACCCAGTACTTC. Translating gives CASSPGTSGGQETQYF.

The CDR3 DNA is TGTGCCAGCTCAGCGGACAGGGGGAACACTGAAGCTTTCTTT. Protein: CASSADRGNTEAFF. This sequence joins TRBV18 and TRBJ1-1, with 9 bases matching TRBD1. This CDR3 has 14 residues. With 5 bases clipped from V and 1 base from J, the junction kept 2 bases outside the gene matches. CDR1 KGHSH and CDR2 LQKENI come from the germline V gene. The variable domain in full, completed from reference TRBV18 and TRBJ1-1, reads NAGVMQNPRHLVRRRGQEARLRCSPMKGHSHVYWYRQLPEEGLKFMVYLQKENIIDESGMPKERFSAEFPKEGPSILRIQQVVRGDSAAYFCASSADRGNTEAFFGQGTRLTVV.

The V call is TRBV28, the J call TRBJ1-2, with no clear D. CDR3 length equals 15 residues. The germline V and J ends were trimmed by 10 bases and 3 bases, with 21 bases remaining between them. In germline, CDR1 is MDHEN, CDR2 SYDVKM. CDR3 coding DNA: TGTGCCACCCAAGCGGGCATGAAAAGGGACTATGGCTACACCTTC. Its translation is CATQAGMKRDYGYTF.

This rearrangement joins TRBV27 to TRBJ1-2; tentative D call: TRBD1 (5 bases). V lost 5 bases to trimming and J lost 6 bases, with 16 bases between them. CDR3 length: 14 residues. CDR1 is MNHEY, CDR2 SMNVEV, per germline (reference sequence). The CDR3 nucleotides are TGTGCCAGCAGTCCAAACCTGGGGGGGGATGGCTACACCTTC. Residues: CASSPNLGGDGYTF.

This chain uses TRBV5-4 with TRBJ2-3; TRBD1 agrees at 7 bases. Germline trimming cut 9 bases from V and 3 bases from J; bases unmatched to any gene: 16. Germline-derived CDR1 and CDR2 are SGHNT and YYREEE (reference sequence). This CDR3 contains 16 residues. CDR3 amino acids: CATYRQGTAFTDTQYF. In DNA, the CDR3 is TGTGCCACCTACAGACAGGGCACCGCCTTTACAGATACGCAGTATTTT.

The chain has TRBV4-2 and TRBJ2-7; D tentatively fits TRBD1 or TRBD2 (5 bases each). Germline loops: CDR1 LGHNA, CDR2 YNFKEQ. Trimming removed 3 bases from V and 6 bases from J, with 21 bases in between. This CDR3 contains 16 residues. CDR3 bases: TGTGCCAGCAGCCAGGTGAACCGGGACGTCGCTACCGAGCAGTACTTC. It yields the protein CASSQVNRDVATEQYF.

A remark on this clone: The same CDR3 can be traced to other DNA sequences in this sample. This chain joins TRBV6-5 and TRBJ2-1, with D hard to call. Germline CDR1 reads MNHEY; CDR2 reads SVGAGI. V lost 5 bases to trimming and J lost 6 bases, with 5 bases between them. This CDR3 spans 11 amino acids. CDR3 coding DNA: TGTGCCAGCAGTACCCGCAATGAGCAGTTCTTC. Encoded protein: CASSTRNEQFF.

The CDR3 sequence is CASSGAGVIGYTF. CDR3 nucleotide sequence: TGTGCCAGTAGTGGAGCAGGGGTTATTGGCTACACCTTC. The chain uses TRBV19 and TRBJ1-2, with a possible D match to TRBD1 (6 bases). Per the germline V gene, CDR1 is LNHDA and CDR2 is SQIVND (reference sequence). The CDR3 has 13 residues. V lost 5 bases, J lost 7 bases, and 14 bases lay in between. Full variable domain (missing parts from reference TRBV19 and TRBJ1-2): DGGITQSPKYLFRKEGQNVTLSCEQNLNHDAMYWYRQDPGQGLRLIYYSQIVNDFQKGDIAEGYSVSREKKESFPLTVTSAQKNPTAFYLCASSGAGVIGYTFGSGTRLTVV.

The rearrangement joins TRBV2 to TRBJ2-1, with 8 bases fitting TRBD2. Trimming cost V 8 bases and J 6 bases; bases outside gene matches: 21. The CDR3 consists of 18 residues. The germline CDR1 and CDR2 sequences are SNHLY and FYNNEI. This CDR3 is CASRDRRDPGGRRNEQFF. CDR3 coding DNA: TGTGCCAGCCGAGACCGCAGGGATCCGGGGGGGCGACGCAATGAGCAGTTCTTC.

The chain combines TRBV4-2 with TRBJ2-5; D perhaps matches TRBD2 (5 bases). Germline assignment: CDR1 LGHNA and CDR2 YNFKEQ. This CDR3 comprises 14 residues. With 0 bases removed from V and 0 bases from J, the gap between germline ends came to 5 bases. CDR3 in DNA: TGTGCCAGCAGCCAAGACGGGAACCAAGAGACCCAGTACTTC. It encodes CASSQDGNQETQYF.

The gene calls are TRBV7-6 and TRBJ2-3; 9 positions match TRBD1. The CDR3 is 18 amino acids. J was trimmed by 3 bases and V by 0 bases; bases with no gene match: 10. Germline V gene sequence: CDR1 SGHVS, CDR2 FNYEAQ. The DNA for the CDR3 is TGTGCCAGCAGCTTAGCGCCAATGGGACAGGGTATTACAGATACGCAGTATTTT. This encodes CASSLAPMGQGITDTQYF. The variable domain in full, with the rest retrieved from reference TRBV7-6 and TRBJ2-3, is GAGVSQSPRYKVTKRGQDVALRCDPISGHVSLYWYRQALGQGPEFLTYFNYEAQQDKSGLPNDRFSAERPEGSISTLTIQRTEQRDSAMYRCASSLAPMGQGITDTQYFGPGTRLTVL.

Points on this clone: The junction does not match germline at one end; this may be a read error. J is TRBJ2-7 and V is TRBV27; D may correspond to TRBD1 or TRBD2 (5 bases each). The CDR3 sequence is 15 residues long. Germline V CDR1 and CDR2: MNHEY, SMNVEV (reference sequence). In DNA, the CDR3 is TGTGCCAGCAGTCACCATTCCGGGGCCTCCAACGAGCAGTACTTC. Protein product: CASSHHSGASNEQYF.

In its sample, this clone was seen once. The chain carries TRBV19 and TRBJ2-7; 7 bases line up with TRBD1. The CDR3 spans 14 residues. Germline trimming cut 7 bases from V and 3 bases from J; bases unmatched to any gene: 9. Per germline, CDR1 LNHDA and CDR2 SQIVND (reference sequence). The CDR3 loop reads CASNPRGRRYEQYF. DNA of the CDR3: TGTGCCAGTAATCCGAGGGGGCGCCGCTACGAGCAGTACTTC.

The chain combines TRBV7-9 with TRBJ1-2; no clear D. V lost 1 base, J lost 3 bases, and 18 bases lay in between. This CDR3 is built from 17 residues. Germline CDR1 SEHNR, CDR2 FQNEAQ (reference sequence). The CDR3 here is CASSLDFYHPYYYGYTF. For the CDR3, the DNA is TGTGCCAGCAGCTTAGACTTCTACCACCCTTATTACTATGGCTACACCTTC. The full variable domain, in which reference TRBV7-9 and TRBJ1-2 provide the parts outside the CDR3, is DTGVSQNPRHKITKRGQNVTFRCDPISEHNRLYWYRQTLGQGPEFLTYFQNEAQLEKSRLLSDRFSAERPKGSFSTLEIQRTEQGDSAMYLCASSLDFYHPYYYGYTFGSGTRLTVV.

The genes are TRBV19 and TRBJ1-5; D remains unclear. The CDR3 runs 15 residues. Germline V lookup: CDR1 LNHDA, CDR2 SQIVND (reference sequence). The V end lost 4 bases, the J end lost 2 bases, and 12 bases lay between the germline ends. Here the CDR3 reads CASSRGQVGNQPQHF. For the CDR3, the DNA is TGTGCCAGTAGTAGGGGTCAGGTAGGCAATCAGCCCCAGCATTTT. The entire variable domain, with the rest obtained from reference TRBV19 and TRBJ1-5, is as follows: DGGITQSPKYLFRKEGQNVTLSCEQNLNHDAMYWYRQDPGQGLRLIYYSQIVNDFQKGDIAEGYSVSREKKESFPLTVTSAQKNPTAFYLCASSRGQVGNQPQHFGDGTRLSIL.

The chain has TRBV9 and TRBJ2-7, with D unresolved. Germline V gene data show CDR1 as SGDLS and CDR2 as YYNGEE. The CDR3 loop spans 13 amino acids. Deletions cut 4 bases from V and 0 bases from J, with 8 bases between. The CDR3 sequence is CASSLSDSYEQYF. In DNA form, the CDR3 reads TGTGCCAGCAGCCTGAGCGACTCCTACGAGCAGTACTTC.

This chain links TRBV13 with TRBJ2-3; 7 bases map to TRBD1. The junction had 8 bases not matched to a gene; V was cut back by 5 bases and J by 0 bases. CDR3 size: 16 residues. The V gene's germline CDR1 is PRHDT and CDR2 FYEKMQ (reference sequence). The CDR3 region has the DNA TGTGCCAGCAGCCTCCCGGGACAGTTTAGCACAGATACGCAGTATTTT. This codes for CASSLPGQFSTDTQYF.

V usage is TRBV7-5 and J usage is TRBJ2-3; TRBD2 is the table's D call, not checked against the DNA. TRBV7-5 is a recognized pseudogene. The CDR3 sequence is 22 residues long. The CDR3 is CVRSPPGLAGGPGITSTDTQYF. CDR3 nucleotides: TGTGTCAGAAGCCCACCGGGACTAGCGGGAGGGCCGGGGATTACTAGCACAGATACGCAGTATTTT.

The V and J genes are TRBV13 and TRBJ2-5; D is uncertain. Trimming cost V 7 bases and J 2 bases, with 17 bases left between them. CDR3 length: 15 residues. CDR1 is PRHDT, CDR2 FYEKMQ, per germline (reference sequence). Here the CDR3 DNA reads TGTGCCAGCACCCTTTTTGGGGTGGGGCAAGAGACCCAGTACTTC. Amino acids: CASTLFGVGQETQYF.